The T cell receptor beta chain described here comes from a study of identical twins. The CDR3 sequence is 12 residues long. Per germline, CDR1 SEHNR and CDR2 FQNEAQ (reference sequence). V dropped 5 bases and J dropped 7 bases, with 11 bases sitting between them. This clonotype was picked up a small number of times. What it binds is not known. Points from the study as a whole: Models underestimated how often monozygotic twins shared out-of-frame TCR alpha.

Each CDR3 protein gets one entry after TCRdb re-called the 5' RACE reads with MiXCR. The sample contains roughly 200,000 distinct CDR3 sequences, more than 15% of which appear only once. This sample also appeared in a second study, on T cells expressing NK-cell markers. Turning to that study: In the group of eight sequenced donors, seven were HCMV-seropositive and one was seronegative. Dominant NKG2C+ clonotypes made up roughly 1.0-8% of CD8+ T cells in over five donors.

This chain connects TRBV7-9 to TRBJ1-2; possibly TRBD1 for D (5 bases). This receptor was identified in a young woman in good health. The sequenced sample was CD8+ T cells sorted from blood. This chain's CDR3 is CASSTGHSGYTF. The CDR3 nucleotides read TGTGCCAGCAGCACCGGACACAGTGGCTACACCTTC.